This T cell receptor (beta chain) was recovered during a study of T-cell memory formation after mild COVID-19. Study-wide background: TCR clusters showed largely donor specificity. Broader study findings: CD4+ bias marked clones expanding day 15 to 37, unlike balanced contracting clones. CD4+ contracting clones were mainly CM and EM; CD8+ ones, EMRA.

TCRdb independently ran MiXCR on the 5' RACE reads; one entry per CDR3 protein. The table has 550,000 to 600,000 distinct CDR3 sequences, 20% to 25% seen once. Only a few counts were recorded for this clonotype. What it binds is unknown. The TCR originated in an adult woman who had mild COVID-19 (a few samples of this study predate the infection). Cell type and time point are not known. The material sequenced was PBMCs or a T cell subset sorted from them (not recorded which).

The CDR3 region is CASSEGLAGRSIRDEQYF. DNA for the CDR3: TGTGCCAGCAGTGAGGGACTAGCGGGTCGTTCTATAAGGGACGAGCAGTACTTC. The V and J genes are TRBV2 and TRBJ2-7; 12 positions agree with TRBD2. J was trimmed by 5 bases and V by 3 bases; bases with no gene match: 14. The germline gives CDR1 SNHLY, CDR2 FYNNEI. There are 18 residues in the CDR3.